This entry lists 15 T cell receptor beta chains sequenced from one sample in a study of blood T cell repertoires in COVID-19. The repertoire was sequenced with immunoSEQ multiplex PCR; TCRdb's copy has only in-frame clones and lacks some. This table holds approximately 260,000 clones, 75% to 90% found once. The sample comprised peripheral blood. These receptors all come from a woman in her 70s with acute or convalescent COVID-19.

Only a few counts were recorded for this clone. This chain connects TRBV2 to TRBJ1-5; no reliable D call. Trimming left V 9 bases short and J 5 bases short, with 23 bases between. The CDR3 has 16 residues. CDR1 and CDR2 (germline): SNHLY, FYNNEI. Here the CDR3 DNA reads TGTGCCAGTTACCCTGGGTCCCCGGTGAGGGATCAGCCCCAGCATTTT. Its translation: CASYPGSPVRDQPQHF.

J is TRBJ1-4 and V is TRBV19; 10 bases map to TRBD1. Trimming took 11 bases from V and 7 from J; bases not matched to a gene: 7. The CDR3 loop spans 13 amino acids. Germline V gives CDR1 LNHDA, CDR2 SQIVND (reference sequence). The CDR3 loop is CASRDRGAEKLFF. The DNA of the CDR3 is TGTGCCTCAAGGGACAGGGGTGCTGAAAAACTGTTTTTT.

The rearrangement joins TRBV5-1 to TRBJ1-1, with a tentative D call TRBD1 (5 bases). V was clipped by 5 bases and J by 0 bases, with 8 bases between them. The V gene's germline CDR1 is SGHRS and CDR2 YFSETQ. The CDR3 is 13 residues long. In DNA form, the CDR3 reads TGCGCCAGCAGGCGGGACTTGAACACTGAAGCTTTCTTT. Amino acid sequence: CASRRDLNTEAFF.

Only a few counts were recorded for this clone. The chain couples TRBV5-1 to TRBJ1-2; D is possibly TRBD1 (6 bases). The CDR3 consists of 14 residues. Germline CDR1 reads SGHRS; CDR2 reads YFSETQ. Trimming cost V 0 bases and J 5 bases, with 11 bases left between them. CDR3 amino acids: CASSLGQGFYGYTF. In nucleotides, the CDR3 is TGCGCCAGCAGCTTGGGGCAGGGGTTTTATGGCTACACCTTC. The entire variable domain, with the rest obtained from reference TRBV5-1 and TRBJ1-2, is as follows: KAGVTQTPRYLIKTRGQQVTLSCSPISGHRSVSWYQQTPGQGLQFLFEYFSETQRNKGNFPGRFSGRQFSNSRSEMNVSTLELGDSALYLCASSLGQGFYGYTFGSGTRLTVV.

The CDR3 sequence is CASSTEARTAQGTQYF. The CDR3 coding sequence is TGCGCCAGCAGCACCGAGGCTCGGACGGCTCAGGGGACCCAGTACTTC. This chain joins TRBV5-1 and TRBJ2-5, with TRBD1 as a possible D gene (5 bases). The length of the CDR3 is 16 residues. From germline, CDR1 is SGHRS and CDR2 YFSETQ. V was pared by 4 bases and J by 7 bases, with 23 bases between. Using reference TRBV5-1 and TRBJ2-5 for the parts outside the CDR3, the full variable domain is KAGVTQTPRYLIKTRGQQVTLSCSPISGHRSVSWYQQTPGQGLQFLFEYFSETQRNKGNFPGRFSGRQFSNSRSEMNVSTLELGDSALYLCASSTEARTAQGTQYFGPGTRLLVL.

In this sample, this clone turned up a few times. The CDR3 DNA reads as TGTGCCAGTAGCCCCTACAGGGGGAACTATGGCTACACCTTC. This gives the protein CASSPYRGNYGYTF. This chain uses TRBV19 with TRBJ1-2, with 8 bases identical to TRBD1. Trimming at V came to 6 bases and at J to 2 bases, leaving 5 bases not matched to a gene. CDR3 size: 14 residues. Germline assignment: CDR1 LNHDA and CDR2 SQIVND (reference sequence).

The genes are TRBV27 and TRBJ2-1; D remains ambiguous. Deletions cut 5 bases from V and 10 bases from J, with 12 bases between. CDR1 is MNHEY and CDR2 is SMNVEV in the germline V gene (reference sequence). The CDR3 is 12 amino acids. CDR3 DNA: TGTGCCAGCAGTCAAGTACGGCGGGAGCAGTTCTTC. This codes for CASSQVRREQFF.

The V call is TRBV11-2, the J call TRBJ2-5, with D uncertain. Between the trimmed V and J ends, which lost 5 bases and 0 bases, there was a span of 10 bases. Germline V gene data show CDR1 as SGHAT and CDR2 as FQNNGV. The CDR3 has 14 amino acids. Here the CDR3 reads CASSSALYQETQYF. The CDR3 bases are TGTGCCAGCAGCAGCGCTTTGTACCAAGAGACCCAGTACTTC.

The gene calls are TRBV10-3 and TRBJ2-3; the match to TRBD1 covers 12 bases. After removal of 3 bases from V and 3 bases from J, the junction contained 4 bases not matched to a gene. This CDR3 is 16 amino acids long. CDR1 ENHRY and CDR2 SYGVKD come from the germline V gene. The CDR3 reads CAISDSGQGATDTQYF. CDR3 nucleotide sequence: TGTGCCATCAGTGACTCGGGACAGGGGGCTACAGATACGCAGTATTTT.

This CDR3 reads CASSIRNRETSPLHF. CDR3 DNA sequence: TGTGCCAGTAGTATACGAAACAGGGAGACTTCACCCCTCCACTTT. This chain uses TRBV19 with TRBJ1-6, with D possibly matching TRBD1 (6 bases). The germline CDR1 and CDR2 sequences are LNHDA and SQIVND (reference sequence). The ends were cut back, 2 bases at V and 9 bases at J, with 14 bases in the middle. This CDR3 contains 15 residues.

This clone was counted once. The rearrangement joins TRBV3-1 (or the pseudogene TRBV3-2) to TRBJ1-6, with unresolved D. Germline V gives CDR1 LGHDT, CDR2 YNNKEL (reference sequence). This CDR3 is built from 13 residues. Between the trimmed V and J ends, which lost 1 base and 9 bases, there was a span of 7 bases. DNA for the CDR3: TGTGCCAGCAGCCAAGGAGGGATTTCACCCCTCCACTTT. Its protein is CASSQGGISPLHF.

This chain links TRBV21-1 with TRBJ2-7; the table's TRBD2 call for D was not verified on the DNA. TRBV21-1 is termed a pseudogene. The CDR3 has 15 residues. The CDR3 coding sequence is TGTGCCAGCCTAGCAGCGGGGGGGCTCTGGTACGAGCAGTACTTC. This translates into CASLAAGGLWYEQYF.

CDR3 sequence (DNA): TGCGCCAGCAGCCCAACCCTTACAGGGCCGTTCGTTGGCACTGAAGCTTTCTTT. Its translation is CASSPTLTGPFVGTEAFF. The rearrangement links TRBV5-1 to TRBJ1-1; D is perhaps TRBD1 (6 bases). Trimming shortened V by 4 bases and J by 4 bases, and 26 bases separated the two germline ends. This CDR3 has 18 amino acids. Looked up from germline, CDR1 is SGHRS and CDR2 is YFSETQ.

The gene calls are TRBV12-3 or TRBV12-4 and TRBJ2-2, with D unclear. This CDR3 has 13 amino acids. The V and J ends lost 6 bases and 7 bases respectively, with 12 bases between them. The CDR3 DNA sequence: TGTGCCAGCAGCTCGAGGCTTTTCGGGGAGCTGTTTTTT. It codes for CASSSRLFGELFF.

CDR3 sequence: CASSQDSSRPQHF. The CDR3 DNA reads TGTGCCAGCAGCCAAGACAGCTCTAGGCCCCAGCATTTT. V is TRBV5-4 and J is TRBJ1-5, with D maybe TRBD1 (5 bases). Germline V CDR1 and CDR2: SGHNT, YYREEE (reference sequence). The CDR3 covers 13 residues. V gave up 4 bases and J gave up 9 bases, with 14 bases separating them.